The 16 T cell receptor beta chains in this list originate from one sample, sequenced in a study of T-cell memory formation after mild COVID-19. TCRdb used MiXCR to reprocess the 5' RACE reads, holding one entry per CDR3 protein. The table lists more than 300,000 distinct CDR3 sequences, about 20% of them singletons. The specimen was PBMCs or a T cell subset sorted from them (not recorded which). The receptors stem from a man between 18 and 35 years old who had mild COVID-19 (a few samples of this study predate the infection). Cell type and time point are not known.

V and J are TRBV7-2 and TRBJ2-5; D uncertain. The V gene lost 8 bases and the J gene lost 5 bases, with 12 bases spanning the gap. Germline loops: CDR1 SGHTA, CDR2 FQGNSA. The CDR3 loop spans 12 amino acids. The CDR3 DNA is TGTGCCAGCCGACGTGGTTGGGAGACCCAGTACTTC. It is translated as CASRRGWETQYF. Filled out from reference TRBV7-2 and TRBJ2-5, the complete variable domain reads GAGVSQSPSNKVTEKGKDVELRCDPISGHTALYWYRQSLGQGLEFLIYFQGNSAPDKSGLPSDRFSAERTGGSVSTLTIQRTQQEDSAVYLCASRRGWETQYFGPGTRLLVL.

To note about this clonotype: A junction end diverges from the germline sequence, so it may reflect a read error. The V gene is TRBV12-3 or TRBV12-4, the J gene TRBJ2-7; D not certain. The CDR3 length is 13 residues. The CDR3 coding sequence is TGTGCCAGCAGTTTCGACGCCTCCAACGAGCAGTACTTC. Encoded protein: CASSFDASNEQYF.

The chain has TRBV6-5 and TRBJ1-2; TRBD1 agrees at 7 bases. CDR1 MNHEY and CDR2 SVGAGI come from the germline V gene. The CDR3 spans 17 residues. With V trimmed by 2 bases and J by 4 bases, 13 bases remained unmatched. CDR3 in amino acids: CASSYKLGQSPFYGYTF. The CDR3 DNA is TGTGCCAGCAGTTACAAATTGGGACAGAGCCCTTTCTATGGCTACACCTTC.

This sequence joins TRBV11-2 and TRBJ2-1; 12 nucleotides agree with TRBD2. The V and J ends lost 0 bases and 5 bases, in that order; junction bases with no gene match: 5. Germline values: CDR1 SGHAT, CDR2 FQNNGV. CDR3 size: 17 residues. The CDR3 reads CASSLDALAGGHNEQFF. The CDR3 DNA reads TGTGCCAGCAGCTTAGACGCCCTAGCGGGGGGGCACAATGAGCAGTTCTTC.

CDR3 in amino acids: CASSYSAGPGKKLFF. In DNA, the CDR3 is TGTGCCAGCAGTTACTCAGCCGGGCCGGGGAAAAAACTGTTTTTT. V gene TRBV6-6 combines with J gene TRBJ1-4; D is undetermined. Trimming pared 0 bases from V and 9 bases from J, leaving 14 bases between. This CDR3 spans 15 amino acids. Germline-derived CDR1 and CDR2 are MNHNY and SVGAGI (reference sequence).

The chain has TRBV6-2 or TRBV6-3 and TRBJ2-1; no clear D. Trimming stripped 2 bases from V and 5 bases from J, with 7 bases between. There are 13 residues in the CDR3. Germline CDR1 is MNHEY and CDR2 is SVGEGT. CDR3 sequence reads: CASSYDNNNEQFF. The CDR3 nucleotides read TGTGCCAGCAGTTACGACAACAACAATGAGCAGTTCTTC.

The chain has TRBV5-1 and TRBJ2-2, with D tentatively TRBD2 (5 bases). Trimming shortened V by 2 bases and J by 3 bases, and 11 bases separated the two germline ends. The CDR3 extends over 15 amino acids. Germline CDR1 SGHRS, CDR2 YFSETQ. The chain's CDR3 is CASSLGGSDTGELFF. CDR3 bases: TGCGCCAGCAGCTTAGGAGGTTCGGACACCGGGGAGCTGTTTTTT.

A few counts support this clonotype. V and J are TRBV4-2 and TRBJ2-1; D possibly corresponds to TRBD2 (6 bases). The V and J ends lost 0 bases and 7 bases respectively, with 10 bases between them. CDR1 is LGHNA, CDR2 YNFKEQ, per germline. The CDR3 spans 14 residues. The DNA of the CDR3 is TGTGCCAGCAGCCAAGAATGGGGGAGGAATGAGCAGTTCTTC. Its protein product is CASSQEWGRNEQFF.

The CDR3 coding sequence is TGTGCCAGCACCCGGAGGTTGGGGATGGATGACACTGAAGCTTTCTTT. Its translation is CASTRRLGMDDTEAFF. This chain links TRBV5-4 with TRBJ1-1; D unclear. V was pared by 6 bases and J by 3 bases, with 21 bases between. There are 16 residues in the CDR3. Germline-derived CDR1 and CDR2 are SGHNT and YYREEE (reference sequence).

The rearrangement links TRBV4-3 to TRBJ2-6, with 7 bases aligning to TRBD1. V was pared by 1 base and J by 2 bases, with 8 bases of the junction left unmatched. This CDR3 spans 18 amino acids. CDR1 is LGHNA, CDR2 YSLEER, per germline. CDR3 DNA: TGCGCCAGCAGCCAAGGGGTACAGGGGAGAACTGGGGCCAACGTCCTGACTTTC. Amino acid sequence: CASSQGVQGRTGANVLTF.

This clonotype came up a few times. V is TRBV10-2 and J is TRBJ2-3; 7 bases fit TRBD2. This CDR3 comprises 14 residues. The V segment lost 4 bases and the J segment 8 bases; nucleotides outside the gene matches: 9. The germline V gene encodes CDR1 WSHSY and CDR2 SAAADI. The CDR3 nucleotides read TGCGCCAGCAGTGTCTCGACTCTAGCGGCTACGCAGTATTTT. Translating it yields CASSVSTLAATQYF.

V and J are TRBV5-1 and TRBJ1-1; D possibly corresponds to TRBD1 (5 bases). The V end was cut by 1 base, the J end by 5 bases, with 15 bases between. CDR3 size: 15 residues. Germline CDR1 reads SGHRS; CDR2 reads YFSETQ. CDR3 in DNA: TGCGCCAGCAGCTTGCCCCCCGGGGCGGGGACTGAAGCTTTCTTT. This translates into CASSLPPGAGTEAFF.

This sequence joins TRBV7-9 and TRBJ2-3; D possibly matches TRBD1 or TRBD2 (6 bases each). This CDR3 comprises 14 residues. Looked up from germline, CDR1 is SEHNR and CDR2 is FQNEAQ (reference sequence). Trimming shortened V by 3 bases and J by 5 bases, and 12 bases separated the two germline ends. This CDR3 is CASSFEGGQDTQYF. For the CDR3, the DNA is TGTGCCAGCAGCTTTGAGGGGGGACAAGATACGCAGTATTTT.

This clonotype was counted ten times or more. The rearrangement uses TRBV12-3 or TRBV12-4 and TRBJ2-1, with TRBD2 matching over 11 bases. The CDR3 length is 14 residues. Trimming cost V 5 bases and J 8 bases; bases outside gene matches: 5. The CDR3 region has the DNA TGTGCCAGCAGTCCCACTAGCGGGGGCGATGAGCAGTTCTTC. Amino acids: CASSPTSGGDEQFF.

This clonotype was observed a few times. V usage is TRBV27 and J usage is TRBJ2-7; TRBD1 matches 9 bases. This CDR3 region has 15 residues. CDR1 and CDR2 (germline): MNHEY, SMNVEV (reference sequence). V shed 6 bases and J 4 bases; nucleotides not matched to a gene: 10. Here the CDR3 reads CASSLKGQGEYEQYV. The CDR3 coding sequence is TGTGCCAGCAGCCTAAAGGGACAGGGAGAGTACGAGCAGTACGTC.

The chain links TRBV3-1 to TRBJ1-1; D is unresolved. Trimming stripped 0 bases from V and 1 base from J, with 9 bases between. CDR3 length equals 15 residues. Germline V gene sequence: CDR1 LGHDT, CDR2 YNNKEL (reference sequence). CDR3 nucleotide sequence: TGTGCCAGCAGCCAAGATCCGGCAGAGAACACTGAAGCTTTCTTT. Amino acids: CASSQDPAENTEAFF.